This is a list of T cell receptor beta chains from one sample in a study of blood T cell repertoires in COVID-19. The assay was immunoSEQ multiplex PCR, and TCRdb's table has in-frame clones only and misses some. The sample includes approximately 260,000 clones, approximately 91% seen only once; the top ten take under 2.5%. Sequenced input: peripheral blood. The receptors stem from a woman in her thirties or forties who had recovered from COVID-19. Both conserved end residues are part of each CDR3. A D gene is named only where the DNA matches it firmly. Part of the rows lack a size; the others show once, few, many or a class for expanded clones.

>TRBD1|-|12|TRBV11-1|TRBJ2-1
CASSTNRGPQFF
TGTGCCAGCAGCACTAACAGGGGCCCGCAGTTCTTC
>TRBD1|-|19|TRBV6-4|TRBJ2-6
CASSFYRDRSFPGANVLTF
TGTGCCAGCAGTTTCTACCGGGACAGGTCGTTCCCTGGGGCCAACGTCCTGACTTTC
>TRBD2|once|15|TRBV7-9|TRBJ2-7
CASSWGLAGTYEQYF
TGTGCCAGCAGCTGGGGACTAGCGGGGACCTACGAGCAGTACTTC
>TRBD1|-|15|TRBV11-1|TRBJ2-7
CASSLEQGGTYEQYF
TGTGCCAGCAGCTTAGAACAGGGGGGAACCTACGAGCAGTACTTC
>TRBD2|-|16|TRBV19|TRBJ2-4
CASSIQRDGAKNIQYF
TGTGCCAGTAGTATCCAGCGGGACGGAGCCAAAAACATTCAGTACTTC
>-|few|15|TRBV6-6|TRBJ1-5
CASSYSIAGGQPQHF
TGTGCCAGCAGTTACTCGATAGCAGGAGGTCAGCCCCAGCATTTT
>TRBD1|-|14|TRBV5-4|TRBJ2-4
CASSTDRVFNIQYF
TGTGCCAGCAGCACGGACAGGGTGTTCAACATTCAGTACTTC
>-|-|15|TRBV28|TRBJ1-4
CASSLLGRFGEKLFF
TGTGCCAGCAGTTTATTGGGGCGTTTCGGTGAAAAACTGTTTTTT
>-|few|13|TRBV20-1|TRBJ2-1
CSASPGRYNEQFF
TGCAGTGCTAGTCCGGGGAGGTACAATGAGCAGTTCTTC
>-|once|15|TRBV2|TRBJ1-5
CASSRRQVSNQPQHF
TGTGCCAGCAGTCGAAGACAGGTTAGCAATCAGCCCCAGCATTTT
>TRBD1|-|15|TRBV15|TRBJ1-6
CATSREGTGNSPLHF
TGTGCCACCAGCAGAGAAGGGACAGGGAATTCACCCCTCCACTTT
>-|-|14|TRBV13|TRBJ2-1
CASSITGLYNEQFF
TGTGCCAGCAGCATCACAGGGCTTTACAATGAGCAGTTCTTC
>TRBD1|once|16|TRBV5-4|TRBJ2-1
CASSYPVRDRDNEQFF
TGTGCCAGCAGCTACCCCGTTAGGGACAGGGACAATGAGCAGTTCTTC
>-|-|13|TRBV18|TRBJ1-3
CASAYSIGNTIYF
TGTGCCAGCGCCTACTCTATTGGAAACACCATATATTTT
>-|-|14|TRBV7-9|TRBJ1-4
CASSRTGLNEKLFF
TGTGCCAGCAGCCGAACAGGCCTGAATGAAAAACTGTTTTTT
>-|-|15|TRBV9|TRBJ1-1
CASSGGDGPNTEAFF
TGTGCCAGCAGCGGGGGGGACGGCCCGAACACTGAAGCTTTCTTT